The 15 T cell receptor beta chains given below trace back to one sample, sequenced in a study of Graves' ophthalmopathy and Graves' hyperthyroidism. TCR beta CDR3 regions were amplified from RNA transcripts. Second-round multiplex PCR came after a first-round RT-PCR that employed HTBI primers. MiXCR, run by TCRdb on the multiplex PCR reads, gives a single entry per CDR3 protein. The table shows 200,000 to 300,000 distinct CDR3 sequences, with 45% occurring only once. Sequenced sample: peripheral blood. The receptors originated from an adult man with Graves' ophthalmopathy.

The V gene is TRBV19, the J gene TRBJ1-5; TRBD1 is a possible D gene (5 bases). With 1 base removed from V and 5 bases from J, the gap between germline ends came to 21 bases. Looked up from germline, CDR1 is LNHDA and CDR2 is SQIVND (reference sequence). The CDR3 runs 18 residues. CDR3 coding DNA: TGTGCCAGTAGTATAGGCTTTTGGGGCGCAGCTGTTTATCAGCCCCAGCATTTT. Translation: CASSIGFWGAAVYQPQHF. The entire variable domain, with the rest obtained from reference TRBV19 and TRBJ1-5, is as follows: DGGITQSPKYLFRKEGQNVTLSCEQNLNHDAMYWYRQDPGQGLRLIYYSQIVNDFQKGDIAEGYSVSREKKESFPLTVTSAQKNPTAFYLCASSIGFWGAAVYQPQHFGDGTRLSIL.

A word on this clonotype: At one of its ends the junction is not consistent with the germline gene, which may arise from a read error. This chain uses TRBV10-2 with TRBJ2-7, with TRBD2 identical over 11 bases. Looked up from germline, CDR1 is WSHSY and CDR2 is SAAADI. The CDR3 covers 15 residues. CDR3 nucleotide sequence: TGCGCCAGCAGTGAAAGTACTAGCGGGGGACACGAGCGGTACTTC. Protein sequence: CASSESTSGGHERYF.

This chain connects TRBV19 to TRBJ1-4, with a weak D call TRBD1 (6 bases). This CDR3 contains 16 residues. CDR1 is LNHDA, CDR2 SQIVND, per germline (reference sequence). V shed 8 bases and J shed 3 bases, with 19 bases lying between them. The DNA for the CDR3 is TGTGCCAGTTTTGGCCCTCCGGGGGCGGCTAATGAAAAACTGTTTTTT. This translates into CASFGPPGAANEKLFF.

This clonotype came up a few times. The chain carries TRBV7-8 and TRBJ1-2; no firm D call. The length of the CDR3 is 14 residues. Germline V CDR1 and CDR2: SGHVS, FQNEAQ. Trimming removed 3 bases from V and 4 bases from J, with 12 bases in between. The CDR3 sequence is CASSFTGFSYGYTF. CDR3 sequence (DNA): TGTGCCAGCAGCTTCACGGGATTTTCCTATGGCTACACCTTC.

The chain uses TRBV10-3 and TRBJ1-5; D might be TRBD1 (5 bases). The CDR3 length is 16 residues. Trimming left V 0 bases short and J 7 bases short, with 16 bases between. Germline V gives CDR1 ENHRY, CDR2 SYGVKD. CDR3 in amino acids: CAISESGGRVGQPQHF. As DNA, the CDR3 is TGTGCCATCAGTGAGTCGGGGGGAAGGGTAGGACAGCCCCAGCATTTT.

This chain uses TRBV7-9 with TRBJ2-7; 9 positions agree with TRBD1. Unmatched junction bases numbered 3, after V lost 3 bases and J lost 0 bases. The CDR3 covers 15 residues. CDR1 is SEHNR, CDR2 FQNEAQ, per germline (reference sequence). CDR3 residues: CASSLVQGASYEQYF. The CDR3 DNA is TGTGCCAGCAGCTTGGTACAGGGGGCCTCCTACGAGCAGTACTTC.

This clonotype was detected only once. The V and J genes are TRBV3-1 and TRBJ2-3; a weak D match, TRBD2 (5 bases). V was cut by 0 bases and J by 5 bases, with 12 bases left in between. The V gene's germline CDR1 is LGHDT and CDR2 YNNKEL (reference sequence). The length of the CDR3 is 15 residues. CDR3 sequence: CASSQDLARLDTQYF. The CDR3 DNA follows: TGTGCCAGCAGCCAAGATCTAGCCAGGTTAGATACGCAGTATTTT.

The gene calls are TRBV5-1 and TRBJ1-1; no firm D call. This CDR3 contains 14 residues. V gave up 6 bases and J gave up 1 base, with 13 bases separating them. CDR1 is SGHRS and CDR2 is YFSETQ in the germline V gene. The CDR3 nucleotides read TGCGCCAGCAACCCTCGGGGAGGGAACACTGAAGCTTTCTTT. It specifies CASNPRGGNTEAFF.

This clonotype has at least ten counts. V gene TRBV10-3 combines with J gene TRBJ2-7, with TRBD1 matching over 10 bases. The CDR3 loop spans 14 amino acids. Germline values: CDR1 ENHRY, CDR2 SYGVKD. The V segment lost 7 bases and the J segment 4 bases; nucleotides outside the gene matches: 7. The CDR3 region has the DNA TGTGCCATCACCAGAGACAGGGGGCAATACGAGCAGTACTTC. Its protein is CAITRDRGQYEQYF.

A remark on this clonotype: At one end the junction does not follow the germline gene, possibly because of a read error. This chain joins TRBV9 and TRBJ1-6; weak D call: TRBD1 (6 bases). The CDR3 has 8 residues. Germline V gene lookup returns CDR1 SGDLS and CDR2 YYNGEE. CDR3 DNA: TGTGCCAGCAGTCTACAGGGATTT. The encoded protein is CASSLQGF. The full variable domain, in which reference TRBV9 and TRBJ1-6 provide the parts outside the CDR3, is DSGVTQTPKHLITATGQRVTLRCSPRSGDLSVYWYQQSLDQGLQFLIQYYNGEERAKGNILERFSAQQFPDLHSELNLSSLELGDSALYFCASSLQGFGNGTRLTVT.

The gene calls are TRBV9 and TRBJ1-5; D call uncertain. Between the trimmed V and J ends, which lost 3 bases and 3 bases, there was a span of 4 bases. CDR3 length: 12 residues. Looked up from germline, CDR1 is SGDLS and CDR2 is YYNGEE. CDR3 sequence (DNA): TGTGCCAGCAGCGCCCACAATCAGCCCCAGCATTTT. Translating gives CASSAHNQPQHF.

This clonotype was detected once. The chain uses TRBV5-6 and TRBJ1-5; TRBD1 agrees at 11 bases. The CDR3 loop spans 18 amino acids. Looked up from germline, CDR1 is SGHDT and CDR2 is YYEEEE. The V segment lost 3 bases and the J segment 2 bases; nucleotides outside the gene matches: 10. The CDR3 spells CASSSQDRGRVGNQPQHF. CDR3 bases: TGTGCCAGCAGCTCTCAGGACAGGGGGCGAGTCGGCAATCAGCCCCAGCATTTT.

In regard to this clonotype: Since the CDR3 does not end with the conserved phenylalanine or tryptophan, this likely comes from a read error. The chain's CDR3 is CASSGGLQYY. DNA for the CDR3: TGTGCCAGCAGTGGGGGTCTACAGTACTAC. This chain links TRBV2 with TRBJ2-5; D gene uncertain. Germline values: CDR1 SNHLY, CDR2 FYNNEI. Trimming removed 4 bases from V and 11 bases from J, with 8 bases in between. This CDR3 contains 10 residues.

The chain uses TRBV9 and TRBJ2-7; TRBD1 aligns across 9 bases. CDR1 and CDR2 (germline): SGDLS, YYNGEE. CDR3 size: 14 residues. The ends lost 0 bases at V and 4 bases at J; junction bases unmatched: 2. The DNA for the CDR3 is TGTGCCAGCAGCGTAGATGGGACAGGGTACGAGCAGTACTTC. Amino acids: CASSVDGTGYEQYF.

This clonotype was recorded many times. This rearrangement joins TRBV7-2 to TRBJ2-7; D gene unclear. Germline lookup yields CDR1 SGHTA and CDR2 FQGNSA. This CDR3 contains 14 residues. V was pared by 2 bases and J by 9 bases, with 17 bases between. CDR3 DNA: TGTGCCAGCAGCTTAACTCGGGCCAGCGACACGCAGTACTTC. Residues: CASSLTRASDTQYF.